This note documents a single T cell receptor beta chain sequence. The antigen is unknown. These data are taken from a study of cytomegalovirus exposure and HLA in healthy donors. Study overall: Assignment to the Caucasian-associated ancestry cluster applied to around 82% of the roughly 420 genotyped donors. Study observations and caveats: Association with HLA alleles at 0.05 false discovery rate was found for 15,000 or so TCR beta sequences in a later analysis. Researchers catalogued 150 or so TCR beta chains as cytomegalovirus-associated. Most TCR sequences were rare, but some public TCRs occurred in many donors.

Germline lookup yields CDR1 KGHSH and CDR2 LQKENI. The CDR3 loop spans 15 amino acids. V shed 2 bases, J shed 2 bases, and the junction held 1 base outside the gene matches. It was with 60 Vbeta and 13 Jbeta primers that the PCR ran. Clones were read by immunoSEQ multiplex PCR, and TCRdb kept only the in-frame ones, dropping some. The profile covers a few hundred thousand clones, with about 81% appearing a single time and almost 8% taken by the ten largest. The receptor was derived from a woman aged 60-70 years in good health and CMV-seropositive. The sequencing input was PBMCs. This sequence joins TRBV18 and TRBJ2-7; 12 bases are shared with TRBD1. The CDR3 sequence is CASSPRDRGPYEQYF. Written as DNA, the CDR3 is TGTGCCAGCTCACCAAGGGACAGGGGGCCCTACGAGCAGTACTTC.